The clone carrying this T cell receptor beta chain was counted many times. Its antigen is unidentified. This entry comes from a study of Graves' ophthalmopathy and Graves' hyperthyroidism. Study-wide results and caveats: A model of 13 signatures distinguished ophthalmopathy from stable hyperthyroidism at approximately 90% sensitivity and about 80% specificity.

Where ophthalmopathy was absent within 18 months of follow-up, hyperthyroidism was stable. What supplied the PBMCs was about 9.8 ml of fresh peripheral blood. Amplification from RNA transcripts yielded the TCR beta CDR3 regions. In the first round, RT-PCR was carried out with HTBI primers, and a multiplex PCR formed the second round. TCRdb reanalysed the multiplex PCR reads using MiXCR and keeps one entry per CDR3 protein. The profile shows about 620,000 distinct CDR3 sequences, about a fifth of them singletons. The V gene lost 4 bases and the J gene lost 3 bases, with 13 bases spanning the gap. The germline CDR1 and CDR2 sequences are SEHNR and FQNEAQ (reference sequence). This CDR3 spans 14 amino acids.

This receptor was taken from a woman between 18 and 29 years old with stable Graves' hyperthyroidism. Some clones in this sample may be carry-over from other donors' samples. The sequenced sample was peripheral blood. The V and J genes are TRBV7-9 and TRBJ2-7; D gene unclear. CDR3 DNA: TGTGCCAGCAGCTCGGCCCACCCAGGCTACGAGCAGTACTTC. It is translated as CASSSAHPGYEQYF.